The T cell receptor beta chain under discussion was sequenced for a study of chemoradiotherapy in HPV16-positive cancers. Study at large: Functional T-cell assays on two HPV16-positive patients' cells defined candidate HPV-specific clones and common TCR motifs.

This clone appeared once. What it binds is not known. Whole-study results and caveats: Candidate HPV-specific clones and E7-related TCR motifs grew in tumor during treatment. For HPV16-positive patients, expanding HPV-responsive T cells associated with longer recurrence-free survival.

Using immunoSEQ multiplex PCR, the repertoire was profiled, and TCRdb retains in-frame clones only, with some absent. The sample shows about 39,000 clones, more than 75% of them seen only once. Between the trimmed V and J ends, which lost 1 base and 5 bases, there was a span of 8 bases. This CDR3 comprises 13 residues. Germline V gene sequence: CDR1 SQVTM, CDR2 ANQGSEA. V usage is TRBV29-1 and J usage is TRBJ1-4; D gene uncertain. The sequenced sample was blood, obtained from a patient who underwent chemoradiotherapy. The sequence was obtained from a human donor with HPV-associated anogenital cancer. CDR3: CSVEGGSNEKLFF. CDR3 bases: TGCAGCGTTGAAGGGGGTTCAAATGAAAAACTGTTTTTT.